These 7 T cell receptor beta chains were sequenced from one sample in a study of shared clonotypes between healthy human individuals. Sequencing used immunoSEQ multiplex PCR; TCRdb keeps in-frame clones, though not all of them. This sample has about 1 million clones; approximately 72% occur once, and the top ten carry approximately 1.5%. The sample taken for sequencing was memory CD4+ T cells sorted from blood. Subset: CD45RA-negative fraction. Receptors were obtained from a man younger than 35 in good health.

V gene TRBV6-6 combines with J gene TRBJ2-2; TRBD1 agrees at 10 bases. This CDR3 is built from 15 residues. Germline trimming cut 6 bases from V and 5 bases from J; bases unmatched to any gene: 6. In germline, CDR1 is MNHNY, CDR2 SVGAGI (reference sequence). CDR3 sequence (DNA): TGTGCCAGCAGCCCTGGACAGGGGGGAACCGGGGAGCTGTTTTTT. Translating gives CASSPGQGGTGELFF.

Here the CDR3 reads CASSFYGDYGYTF. CDR3 nucleotides: TGTGCCAGCAGTTTTTACGGAGACTATGGCTACACCTTC. The chain couples TRBV27 to TRBJ1-2; no firm D call. The V gene lost 3 bases and the J gene lost 3 bases, with 8 bases spanning the gap. Germline V gene sequence: CDR1 MNHEY, CDR2 SMNVEV (reference sequence). The CDR3 has 13 amino acids.

This clone turned up a few times. V gene TRBV29-1 combines with J gene TRBJ1-1; D unclear. The germline V and J ends were trimmed by 7 bases and 0 bases, with 9 bases remaining between them. Germline V gives CDR1 SQVTM, CDR2 ANQGSEA. The CDR3 spans 12 residues. CDR3 amino acids: CSATHMNTEAFF. As DNA, the CDR3 is TGCAGCGCAACCCACATGAACACTGAAGCTTTCTTT.

V is TRBV5-4 and J is TRBJ2-1, with 9 bases identical to TRBD2. V gave up 4 bases and J gave up 3 bases; unmatched junction bases: 5. This CDR3 is 15 amino acids long. Germline-derived CDR1 and CDR2 are SGHNT and YYREEE (reference sequence). This CDR3 is CASSGTSGRYNEQFF. In DNA form, the CDR3 reads TGTGCCAGCAGCGGAACTAGCGGGCGCTACAATGAGCAGTTCTTC.

This clone turned up a few times. The J gene is TRBJ1-2, the V gene TRBV30; no definite D call. The germline V gene encodes CDR1 GTSNPN and CDR2 SVGIG (reference sequence). The germline V and J ends were trimmed by 0 bases and 0 bases, with 8 bases remaining between them. This CDR3 spans 14 amino acids. The CDR3 coding sequence is TGTGCCTGGAGTGTCGGGGTGCCTAACTATGGCTACACCTTC. Amino acid sequence: CAWSVGVPNYGYTF.

In the case of this clone: This sample includes further DNA sequences coding for the same CDR3. The chain has TRBV11-2 and TRBJ2-1, with TRBD1 matching over 9 bases. Germline CDR1 reads SGHAT; CDR2 reads FQNNGV. J lost 8 bases, V lost 6 bases, and 11 bases had no gene match. This CDR3 is built from 15 residues. The DNA for the CDR3 is TGTGCCAGCAGTTCCGGGGGACAGGGTATCGATGAGCAGTTCTTC. Amino acid sequence: CASSSGGQGIDEQFF.

The DNA of the CDR3 is TGTGCCAGCAGCGTATTAGAGGGCTACGAGCAGTACTTC. Its protein is CASSVLEGYEQYF. This sequence joins TRBV9 and TRBJ2-7, with TRBD2 as a possible D gene (5 bases). Trimming shortened V by 1 base and J by 3 bases, and 8 bases separated the two germline ends. The CDR3 covers 13 residues. Germline V gene data show CDR1 as SGDLS and CDR2 as YYNGEE.